Following are 22 T cell receptor beta chains from one sample sequenced in a study of vaccination effects on CD4 cells after COVID-19. Their specific antigens are unknown. Libraries were prepared by immunoSEQ multiplex PCR; TCRdb keeps only in-frame clonotypes and omits some of them. The sample has 45,000 to 60,000 clones, roughly 72% seen once. When more than 9 days of culture had elapsed, CD4+ T cells were isolated. Participants received two doses of either the BNT162b2 or mRNA-1273 vaccine. Material: CD4+ T cells from PBMCs cultured without peptide, obtained after COVID-19 vaccination. These TCRs come from a human donor who received a COVID-19 vaccine.

The chain has TRBV11-2 and TRBJ2-7; TRBD1 matches at 8 bases. Germline CDR1 reads SGHAT; CDR2 reads FQNNGV. Trimming removed 4 bases from V and 5 bases from J; junction bases left unmatched: 13. The CDR3 contains 16 residues. This chain's CDR3 is CASSSRAGQGVHEQYF. The CDR3 DNA reads as TGTGCCAGCAGCTCTAGGGCAGGACAGGGTGTCCACGAGCAGTACTTC.

The V and J genes are TRBV5-1 and TRBJ2-1; D is undetermined. This CDR3 is 14 amino acids long. Germline V CDR1 and CDR2: SGHRS, YFSETQ. V dropped 4 bases and J dropped 10 bases, with 18 bases sitting between them. In DNA form, the CDR3 reads TGCGCCAGCAGCCGAAACGATCTAAGTGAAGAGCAGTTCTTC. The encoded protein is CASSRNDLSEEQFF. Using reference TRBV5-1 and TRBJ2-1 for the parts outside the CDR3, the full variable domain is KAGVTQTPRYLIKTRGQQVTLSCSPISGHRSVSWYQQTPGQGLQFLFEYFSETQRNKGNFPGRFSGRQFSNSRSEMNVSTLELGDSALYLCASSRNDLSEEQFFGPGTRLTVL.

The chain links TRBV3-1 (or the pseudogene TRBV3-2) to TRBJ2-5, with D perhaps matching TRBD2 (5 bases). CDR3 length equals 14 residues. Looked up from germline, CDR1 is LGHDT and CDR2 is YNNKEL (reference sequence). V lost 1 base to trimming and J lost 6 bases, with 12 bases between them. The CDR3 DNA reads TGTGCCAGCAGCCAAGTCGAGGGTGTAAAGACCCAGTACTTC. Its translation is CASSQVEGVKTQYF.

This clone is medium-sized (0.01 to 0.1%) in the sample. J is TRBJ1-1 and V is TRBV19; perhaps TRBD1 as D (5 bases). CDR1 LNHDA and CDR2 SQIVND come from the germline V gene (reference sequence). The ends were cut back, 6 bases at V and 1 base at J, with 15 bases in the middle. The length of the CDR3 is 15 residues. CDR3 sequence (DNA): TGTGCCAGTAGCTTAACGGGACCGTCGAACACTGAAGCTTTCTTT. Amino acids: CASSLTGPSNTEAFF.

The rearrangement links TRBV25-1 to TRBJ1-1; D may be TRBD1 (5 bases). Germline V gene sequence: CDR1 MGHDK, CDR2 SYGVNS. Trimming took 5 bases from V and 1 from J, leaving 14 bases between them. The CDR3 contains 15 residues. CDR3 nucleotides: TGTGCCAGCAGTCCTCGGGGGGGGTCGAACACTGAAGCTTTCTTT. It is translated as CASSPRGGSNTEAFF.

The chain carries TRBV5-1 and TRBJ1-6; D unclear. The ends were cut back, 1 base at V and 7 bases at J, with 6 bases in the middle. Germline CDR1 and CDR2: SGHRS and YFSETQ. The CDR3 is 13 residues long. The DNA for the CDR3 is TGCGCCAGCAGCTTGTCGGAAAATTCACCCCTCCACTTT. Translating gives CASSLSENSPLHF.

The chain is built from TRBV7-9 and TRBJ2-7, with 12 bases fitting TRBD1. V dropped 3 bases and J dropped 1; count of bases not matched to a gene: 7. CDR1 and CDR2 from the germline V gene are SEHNR and FQNEAQ (reference sequence). This CDR3 region has 17 residues. CDR3 bases: TGTGCCAGCAGCTTGGGGACAGGGGGCGCGAGTTCCTACGAGCAGTACTTC. Encoded protein: CASSLGTGGASSYEQYF.

V and J are TRBV6-1 and TRBJ1-3; D is unclear. CDR1 and CDR2 (germline): MNHNS, SASEGT. The V and J ends lost 2 bases and 0 bases respectively, with 14 bases between them. CDR3 length: 17 residues. The CDR3 DNA reads TGTGCCAGCAGTGAATTGTCTCCTAGGCACTCTGGAAACACCATATATTTT. This codes for CASSELSPRHSGNTIYF.

V usage is TRBV21-1 and J usage is TRBJ2-7; the D call in the table, TRBD2, was not verified against the DNA. TRBV21-1 is described as a pseudogene. The CDR3 sequence is 12 residues long. The chain's CDR3 is CASGSGTYEQYF. CDR3 bases: TGTGCCAGCGGTAGCGGGACCTACGAGCAGTACTTC.

The chain has TRBV14 and TRBJ2-7; a possible D gene is TRBD1 (5 bases). V lost 0 bases, J lost 12 bases, and 12 bases lay in between. Germline CDR1 reads SGHDN; CDR2 reads FVKESK. This CDR3 has 12 amino acids. As DNA, the CDR3 is TGTGCCAGCAGCCAAGAAGGGGATACTCTGTACTTC. Its protein product is CASSQEGDTLYF. The entire variable domain, with the rest obtained from reference TRBV14 and TRBJ2-7, is as follows: EAGVTQFPSHSVIEKGQTVTLRCDPISGHDNLYWYRRVMGKEIKFLLHFVKESKQDESGMPNNRFLAERTGGTYSTLKVQPAELEDSGVYFCASSQEGDTLYFGPGTRLTVT.

This CDR3 is CASSLEGDSNEQFF. The CDR3 nucleotides read TGCGCCAGCAGCTTGGAAGGGGACAGCAATGAGCAGTTCTTC. V and J are TRBV5-1 and TRBJ2-1, with 7 bases lining up with TRBD1. Germline V lookup: CDR1 SGHRS, CDR2 YFSETQ. The CDR3 covers 14 residues. The V and J ends lost 0 bases and 6 bases, in that order; junction bases with no gene match: 3.

This clone was seen only a few times. The gene calls are TRBV7-6 and TRBJ2-1; 8 positions agree with TRBD2. There are 16 residues in the CDR3. Per germline, CDR1 SGHVS and CDR2 FNYEAQ. The junction had 9 bases not matched to a gene; V was cut back by 5 bases and J by 3 bases. CDR3 amino acids: CASSLLGGGGYNEQFF. The CDR3 nucleotides are TGTGCCAGCAGCCTGCTCGGGGGGGGCGGCTACAATGAGCAGTTCTTC.

The chain carries TRBV5-5 and TRBJ2-1, with 9 bases matching TRBD2. From germline, CDR1 is SGHKS and CDR2 YYEKEE (reference sequence). Trimming cost V 6 bases and J 7 bases; bases outside gene matches: 14. The CDR3 is 16 amino acids. The CDR3 spells CASIGTSHSRANEQFF. The DNA of the CDR3 is TGTGCCAGCATCGGGACTAGCCACTCTCGGGCGAATGAGCAGTTCTTC.

V usage is TRBV6-5 and J usage is TRBJ1-2; 7 bases align to TRBD1. This CDR3 comprises 12 residues. The V gene's germline CDR1 is MNHEY and CDR2 SVGAGI. V lost 11 bases, J lost 3 bases, and 6 bases stayed unmatched. The CDR3 spells CACGDRDYGYTF. CDR3 nucleotide sequence: TGTGCCTGCGGAGACAGGGACTATGGCTACACCTTC.

The chain links TRBV18 to TRBJ1-1, with a possible D match to TRBD1 (5 bases). The CDR3 is made up of 15 amino acids. Germline V lookup: CDR1 KGHSH, CDR2 LQKENI. V lost 3 bases and J lost 5, with 16 bases in between. CDR3 protein: CASSPGAGRGTEAFF. The CDR3 DNA is TGTGCCAGCTCACCCGGGGCCGGGAGGGGTACTGAAGCTTTCTTT.

This chain joins TRBV6-5 and TRBJ1-6; D is undetermined. Between the trimmed V and J ends, which lost 8 bases and 10 bases, there was a span of 18 bases. The CDR3 runs to 14 residues. The germline V gene has CDR1 MNHEY and CDR2 SVGAGI. CDR3 in DNA: TGTGCCAGCGGCTGGAGCTCGGCCGGGTCACCCCTCCACTTT. It translates to CASGWSSAGSPLHF.

The chain carries TRBV10-3 and TRBJ2-1, with TRBD2 as a possible D gene (7 bases). CDR1 ENHRY and CDR2 SYGVKD come from the germline V gene. The V gene lost 7 bases and the J gene lost 6 bases, with 16 bases spanning the gap. The length of the CDR3 is 14 residues. CDR3 amino acids: CAIKGGAVFNEQFF. In DNA form, the CDR3 reads TGTGCCATCAAAGGGGGGGCAGTCTTCAATGAGCAGTTCTTC.

There are a few counts of this clone. A junction end diverges from the germline sequence, so it may reflect a read error. This chain joins TRBV29-1 and TRBJ2-7; tentatively, D is TRBD1 (5 bases). This CDR3 has 10 amino acids. From germline, CDR1 is SQVTM and CDR2 ANQGSEA. The CDR3 nucleotides are TGCAGCGTTGAGAACGGGCTCAGGGTCTTC. Amino acid sequence: CSVENGLRVF.

The chain uses TRBV10-2 and TRBJ1-2, with 9 bases aligning to TRBD1. The CDR3 consists of 14 residues. J gave up 4 bases and V 4 bases, and 4 bases lay outside the gene matches. Germline values: CDR1 WSHSY, CDR2 SAAADI. The CDR3 loop is CASSGTGGRYGYTF. CDR3 nucleotide sequence: TGCGCCAGCAGTGGAACAGGGGGCCGCTATGGCTACACCTTC.

This chain uses TRBV6-6 with TRBJ1-5; weak D call: TRBD1 (6 bases). The V gene's germline CDR1 is MNHNY and CDR2 SVGAGI (reference sequence). There are 17 residues in the CDR3. Trimming stripped 5 bases from V and 3 bases from J, with 20 bases between. CDR3 nucleotides: TGTGCCAGCAGTCGGGCGGACAGCTCTAAGTACAATCAGCCCCAGCATTTT. It yields the protein CASSRADSSKYNQPQHF.

The V gene is TRBV30, the J gene TRBJ1-2; D may be TRBD1 (6 bases). V dropped 4 bases and J dropped 3 bases, with 12 bases sitting between them. The CDR3 covers 13 residues. The germline V gene encodes CDR1 GTSNPN and CDR2 SVGIG (reference sequence). The CDR3 coding sequence is TGTGCCTGGAATCCAGGGGAACACTATGGCTACACCTTC. It specifies CAWNPGEHYGYTF.

This rearrangement joins TRBV18 to TRBJ2-3, with unresolved D. V was shortened by 3 bases and J by 0 bases, with 16 bases between the two germline ends. The germline V gene encodes CDR1 KGHSH and CDR2 LQKENI. This CDR3 comprises 17 residues. The chain's CDR3 is CASSPTWTDHSTDTQYF. The CDR3 coding sequence is TGTGCCAGCTCACCGACGTGGACGGACCATAGCACAGATACGCAGTATTTT.